This record concerns one T cell receptor (beta chain) sequence. Its antigen remains unknown. Sequenced by immunoSEQ multiplex PCR; TCRdb stores in-frame clones only, minus some. The repertoire includes more than 1 million clones, approximately 78% of them detected once, and 0.5% to 0.6% sits in the top ten. This CDR3 spans 8 amino acids. The record originates from a study of shared clonotypes between healthy human individuals. Whole-study findings and limits: Roughly 4.6% of naive CD4 clonotypes were common to a few donors. Only blood underwent sampling, and tissue repertoires likely differ.

The V call is TRBV21-1, the J call TRBJ1-1. TRBV21-1 has pseudogene status. This sequence originates from a man aged 18 to 35 in good health. Some clones in this sample may be carry-over from other donors' samples. Sequencing input: memory CD4+ T cells from PBMCs. Noted subset: CD45RA-negative fraction. The DNA for the CDR3 is TGTGCCAGCACTGAAGCTTTCTTT. Its translation: CASTEAFF.